One T cell receptor (beta chain) is described in this entry. This sample is part of a study of blood T cell repertoires in COVID-19. In the authors' methods: The authors estimated nucleated cell counts from reference gene primer amplification. Assay used: immunoSEQ multiplex PCR; TCRdb lists only in-frame clones, some missing. V and J calls and clone size follow that table, whereas D and trimming were derived from the DNA. The data show roughly 200,000 clones, roughly 84% seen once. V lost 1 base, J lost 1 base, and 10 bases lay in between. This CDR3 spans 15 amino acids. CDR1 and CDR2 from the germline V gene are SGHTA and FQGTGA.

The TCR originated in a person aged 65 to 85 with COVID-19, enrolled during active disease. The chain recombines TRBV7-3 with TRBJ1-1; D is unclear. Sequencing used peripheral blood. The CDR3 DNA reads as TGTGCCAGCAGCTTAAGCGGGCCGCCGAACACTGAAGCTTTCTTT. Translated: CASSLSGPPNTEAFF.